This T cell receptor beta chain was sequenced in a study of blood T cell repertoires in COVID-19. In the study overall: Collection of acute and convalescent COVID-19 samples took place in the United States, Italy and Spain. PBMCs, B-cell-depleted T cells, or T cells were the source of the cDNA or gDNA that made up the material.

Germline V gene lookup returns CDR1 SGHVS and CDR2 FQNEAQ. The CDR3 has 14 amino acids. Trimming cost V 5 bases and J 1 base, with 11 bases left between them. Measured with immunoSEQ multiplex PCR; TCRdb has only the in-frame clones, and not every one. The sample holds 200,000 or so clones, 85% to 90% seen once. The V and J genes are TRBV7-8 and TRBJ1-1; no clear D. Input material: peripheral blood. This clonotype originated in a man aged 80 or over with acute or convalescent COVID-19. CDR3 in amino acids: CASSPRQRNTEAFF. The CDR3 nucleotides are TGTGCCAGCAGCCCGCGACAAAGGAACACTGAAGCTTTCTTT.